This T cell receptor (beta chain) was observed in a study of T cells in Graves' hyperthyroidism and ophthalmopathy. TCR beta CDR3 regions were amplified from RNA. A first-round RT-PCR of the TCR CDR3 used the HTBI primer set. TCRdb fed the multiplex PCR reads into MiXCR, producing one record per CDR3 protein. The data contain around 340,000 distinct CDR3 sequences, 15% to 20% of them singletons. The CDR3 consists of 13 residues. V lost 4 bases, J lost 6 bases, and 10 bases lay in between. The germline V gene has CDR1 SEHNR and CDR2 FQNEAQ (reference sequence). Many counts were recorded for this clonotype.

The receptor was isolated from a man between 25 and 39 years old with Graves' hyperthyroidism. The sequenced sample was blood. This sequence joins TRBV7-9 and TRBJ2-1; D may be TRBD2 (5 bases). The CDR3, as DNA: TGTGCCAGCAGCTCGTGGGGAGCCAATGAGCAGTTCTTC. It encodes CASSSWGANEQFF.